The 21 T cell receptor beta chains reported below all come from one sample, sequenced in a study of T cell repertoires in cytomegalovirus infection. Each CDR3 protein gets one entry after TCRdb re-called the reads with MiXCR. This table holds approximately 89,000 distinct CDR3 sequences, 20% to 30% found once. No antigens are known for them. The sequencing used CD8+ T cells from cultured PBMCs, collected from culture after CMV antigen stimulation. The receptors come from a human donor in good health (CMV status not recorded). Some clones in this sample may be carry-over from other donors' samples.

This clonotype was recorded many times. The CDR3 region is CASSLEPPAGRRETQYF. For the CDR3, the DNA is TGTGCCAGCAGCTTAGAGCCTCCTGCGGGGAGGAGGGAGACCCAGTACTTC. The chain couples TRBV7-2 to TRBJ2-5; D perhaps matches TRBD2 (6 bases). The CDR3 runs to 17 residues. Germline V gene sequence: CDR1 SGHTA, CDR2 FQGNSA. V lost 1 base, J lost 5 bases, and 20 bases lay in between.

V is TRBV4-3 and J is TRBJ1-5; the D gene is possibly TRBD1 (6 bases). V gave up 0 bases and J gave up 7 bases, with 16 bases separating them. The germline gives CDR1 LGHNA, CDR2 YSLEER. The CDR3 spans 16 residues. The DNA for the CDR3 is TGCGCCAGCAGCCAAGATTCCGGGGGCTCGGGGCAGCCCCAGCATTTT. This encodes CASSQDSGGSGQPQHF.

This clonotype turned up a few times. V is TRBV27 and J is TRBJ1-1; the match to TRBD1 covers 7 bases. The germline V gene encodes CDR1 MNHEY and CDR2 SMNVEV (reference sequence). After removal of 2 bases from V and 1 base from J, the junction contained 1 base not matched to a gene. This CDR3 is 14 amino acids long. The CDR3 DNA reads TGTGCCAGCAGTTTAAGGGGGCCGAACACTGAAGCTTTCTTT. Protein sequence: CASSLRGPNTEAFF.

The genes are TRBV2 and TRBJ2-2; no firm D call. The germline V gene encodes CDR1 SNHLY and CDR2 FYNNEI. V dropped 7 bases and J dropped 6 bases, with 6 bases sitting between them. This CDR3 has 11 amino acids. The CDR3 protein is CASTGPGELFF. CDR3 bases: TGTGCCAGCACAGGTCCCGGGGAGCTGTTTTTT.

In this sample, this clonotype turned up once. This sequence joins TRBV7-6 and TRBJ2-5; D may be TRBD2 (5 bases). Germline CDR1 reads SGHVS; CDR2 reads FNYEAQ. This CDR3 is built from 13 residues. V lost 5 bases to trimming and J lost 3 bases, with 10 bases between them. The CDR3 bases are TGTGCCAGCAGCGCGGACTTAAAAGAGACCCAGTACTTC. This translates into CASSADLKETQYF.

This clonotype has a count of ten or more. This rearrangement joins TRBV6-1 to TRBJ2-7; D is perhaps TRBD1 (5 bases). This CDR3 is 13 amino acids long. CDR1 and CDR2 from the germline V gene are MNHNS and SASEGT. The ends were cut back, 2 bases at V and 3 bases at J, with 8 bases in the middle. The CDR3 DNA reads as TGTGCCAGCAGTGAAAAAGGGGACTACGAGCAGTACTTC. Its translation is CASSEKGDYEQYF.

This clonotype was picked up a small number of times. The V and J genes are TRBV7-6 and TRBJ2-7; D is unresolved. The ends were cut back, 1 base at V and 0 bases at J, with 13 bases in the middle. From germline, CDR1 is SGHVS and CDR2 FNYEAQ. The CDR3 sequence is 16 residues long. This CDR3 reads CASSLGPGSSSYEQYF. The CDR3 DNA reads as TGTGCCAGCAGCTTAGGTCCGGGCTCCAGCTCCTACGAGCAGTACTTC. Complete variable domain (other parts from reference TRBV7-6 and TRBJ2-7): GAGVSQSPRYKVTKRGQDVALRCDPISGHVSLYWYRQALGQGPEFLTYFNYEAQQDKSGLPNDRFSAERPEGSISTLTIQRTEQRDSAMYRCASSLGPGSSSYEQYFGPGTRLTVT.

The chain uses TRBV10-3 and TRBJ1-1; TRBD1 aligns across 7 bases. The CDR3 is made up of 15 amino acids. J lost 2 bases, V lost 2 bases, and 5 bases had no gene match. Germline CDR1 and CDR2: ENHRY and SYGVKD. CDR3 in amino acids: CAISEVLGGNTEAFF. The CDR3 coding sequence is TGTGCCATCAGTGAGGTGCTAGGGGGCAACACTGAAGCTTTCTTT.

This clonotype was seen more than once but under ten times. For the CDR3, the DNA is TGTGCCAGTAGAAGTAAGGGAACCGATGGCTACACCTTC. Translating gives CASRSKGTDGYTF. V gene TRBV19 combines with J gene TRBJ1-2; D gene unclear. Germline V gene data show CDR1 as LNHDA and CDR2 as SQIVND (reference sequence). CDR3 length equals 13 residues. Trimming removed 6 bases at V and 6 bases at J, with 14 bases between.

The V call is TRBV4-1, the J call TRBJ2-7, with 7 bases identical to TRBD1. V lost 4 bases to trimming and J lost 2 bases; unmatched junction nucleotides: 20. The CDR3 spans 19 residues. Germline CDR1 and CDR2: MGHRA and YSYEKL. CDR3 DNA sequence: TGCGCCAGCAGCCTACACATACCCACCGGGACAGAAGAAACCTACGAGCAGTACTTC. Protein: CASSLHIPTGTEETYEQYF.

The chain is built from TRBV5-4 and TRBJ2-7; 11 nucleotides line up with TRBD2. Germline CDR1 and CDR2: SGHNT and YYREEE (reference sequence). This CDR3 is 16 amino acids long. With 3 bases clipped from V and 2 bases from J, the junction kept 7 bases outside the gene matches. CDR3 amino acids: CASSSGLADIAYEQYF. CDR3 DNA: TGTGCCAGCAGCTCGGGACTAGCGGACATAGCCTACGAGCAGTACTTC.

This clonotype was found a few times. This sequence joins TRBV29-1 and TRBJ2-1; no reliable D call. Germline V CDR1 and CDR2: SQVTM, ANQGSEA. The CDR3 consists of 12 residues. V was shortened by 1 base and J by 10 bases, with 11 bases between the two germline ends. CDR3 in amino acids: CSVEARFGEQFF. The CDR3, as DNA: TGCAGCGTTGAAGCTCGGTTTGGGGAGCAGTTCTTC.

This clonotype was detected a few times. The genes are TRBV7-6 and TRBJ1-4, with 9 positions matching TRBD1. The V segment lost 1 base and the J segment 4 bases; nucleotides outside the gene matches: 7. CDR1 is SGHVS, CDR2 FNYEAQ, per germline. The CDR3 contains 17 residues. The CDR3 DNA reads as TGTGCCAGCAGCTTAGAGGGACAGGGCGCAAATAATGAAAAACTGTTTTTT. The encoded protein is CASSLEGQGANNEKLFF.

This clonotype was detected only a few times. The chain combines TRBV10-3 with TRBJ2-7; unclear D gene. There are 14 residues in the CDR3. Germline assignment: CDR1 ENHRY and CDR2 SYGVKD. Trimming stripped 4 bases from V and 6 bases from J, with 16 bases between. The CDR3 reads CAISAVSTNGEQYF. CDR3 bases: TGTGCCATCAGTGCGGTCTCAACCAATGGCGAGCAGTACTTC.

About this clonotype itself: A much larger clone differs by one base, so this may be a read error. The chain combines TRBV6-2 or TRBV6-3 with TRBJ1-1; a weak D match, TRBD1 (6 bases). Trimming pared 7 bases from V and 7 bases from J, leaving 25 bases between. Germline CDR1 is MNHEY and CDR2 is SVGEGT. There are 16 residues in the CDR3. The CDR3 DNA sequence: TGTGCCAGCAATTGGGTTCTACAGGGAAGAACGAATGAAGCTTTCTTT. It encodes CASNWVLQGRTNEAFF.

The chain carries TRBV7-9 and TRBJ2-7; 9 bases are shared with TRBD2. The length of the CDR3 is 17 residues. Germline CDR1 is SEHNR and CDR2 is FQNEAQ (reference sequence). Losses at the gene ends were 5 bases for V and 1 base for J; bases not matched to a gene: 12. The CDR3 region has the DNA TGTGCCAGCAGCCTAGGCTCTAGCGGGACGGGATCCTACGAGCAGTACTTC. The encoded protein is CASSLGSSGTGSYEQYF.

This clonotype was recorded a few times. The J gene is TRBJ1-2, the V gene TRBV29-1, with no clear D. The CDR3 is 12 residues long. Germline assignment: CDR1 SQVTM and CDR2 ANQGSEA. Trimming shortened V by 5 bases and J by 4 bases, and 11 bases separated the two germline ends. CDR3 DNA: TGCAGCGTTTCCGGCGGCTTCTATGGCTACACCTTC. It encodes CSVSGGFYGYTF.

This clonotype has just a few counts. V is TRBV12-3 or TRBV12-4 and J is TRBJ2-7; TRBD1 matches at 9 bases. V dropped 4 bases and J dropped 3; count of bases not matched to a gene: 13. The CDR3 covers 17 residues. The CDR3 here is CASSSQTPGQGNYEQYF. The CDR3, as DNA: TGTGCCAGCAGTTCGCAAACCCCGGGACAGGGCAACTACGAGCAGTACTTC.

This clonotype was seen ten or more times. The rearrangement uses TRBV7-2 and TRBJ1-3; no clear D. Germline V gene sequence: CDR1 SGHTA, CDR2 FQGNSA. CDR3 length equals 16 residues. V lost 2 bases and J 0 bases, leaving 11 bases between the germline ends. The CDR3 DNA is TGTGCCAGCAGCTTAAAGCCCGATAGCTCTGGAAACACCATATATTTT. Its translation is CASSLKPDSSGNTIYF.

This sequence joins TRBV4-1 and TRBJ2-7, with 9 bases fitting TRBD1. Germline trimming cut 1 base from V and 1 base from J; bases unmatched to any gene: 5. The CDR3 runs 16 residues. The V gene's germline CDR1 is MGHRA and CDR2 YSYEKL. CDR3 DNA: TGCGCCAGCAGCCAAGTCGGGACAGGGACTTCCTACGAGCAGTACTTC. It encodes CASSQVGTGTSYEQYF.

The chain links TRBV7-8 to TRBJ2-1; TRBD2 matches 10 bases. Germline CDR1 reads SGHVS; CDR2 reads FQNEAQ. The CDR3 length is 17 residues. V lost 0 bases to trimming and J lost 2 bases; unmatched junction nucleotides: 4. The CDR3 bases are TGTGCCAGCAGCTTAGCCTTAGGACTAGCGGCCTACAATGAGCAGTTCTTC. This translates into CASSLALGLAAYNEQFF.